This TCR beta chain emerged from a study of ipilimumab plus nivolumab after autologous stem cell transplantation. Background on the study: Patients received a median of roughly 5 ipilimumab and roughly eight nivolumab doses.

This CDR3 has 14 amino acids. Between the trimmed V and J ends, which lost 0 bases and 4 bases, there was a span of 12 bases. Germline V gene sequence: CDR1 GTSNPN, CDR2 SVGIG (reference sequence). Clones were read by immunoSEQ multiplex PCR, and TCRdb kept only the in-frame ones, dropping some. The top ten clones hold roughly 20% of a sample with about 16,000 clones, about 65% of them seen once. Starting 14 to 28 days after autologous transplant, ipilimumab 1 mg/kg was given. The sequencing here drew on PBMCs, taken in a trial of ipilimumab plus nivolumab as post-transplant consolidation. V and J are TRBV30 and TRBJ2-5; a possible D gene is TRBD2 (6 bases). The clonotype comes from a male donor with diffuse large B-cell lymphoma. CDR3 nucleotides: TGTGCCTGGAGTGTACTTACGGAGGGAGAGACCCAGTACTTC. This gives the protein CAWSVLTEGETQYF.